This TCR beta chain was found in a study of human T cells and chemical hapten exposure. The sample's time point: patch test 1, 2 weeks after DPC sensitization. Treatment meaning: therapeutic diphenylcyclopropenone sensitization with weekly scalp DPC. Unfractionated whole blood was the source from which total RNA was extracted. TCRdb re-called the RACE reads with MiXCR, one entry per CDR3 protein. The data contain around 340,000 distinct CDR3 sequences, about 7% of them singletons. This CDR3 is built from 14 residues. J gave up 2 bases and V 3 bases, and 2 bases lay outside the gene matches. Germline V gene lookup returns CDR1 MNHEY and CDR2 SMNVEV (reference sequence).

The chain employs TRBV27 and TRBJ1-1; 8 bases are shared with TRBD1. Sequences were derived from whole blood, sampled in connection with sensitization to the hapten diphenylcyclopropenone (DPC). The sequence derives from a woman aged 18-29 years with alopecia areata. Some clones in this sample may be carry-over from other donors' samples. The CDR3 loop is CASSLTGDNTEAFF. Here the CDR3 DNA reads TGTGCCAGCAGTTTGACAGGGGATAACACTGAAGCTTTCTTT.